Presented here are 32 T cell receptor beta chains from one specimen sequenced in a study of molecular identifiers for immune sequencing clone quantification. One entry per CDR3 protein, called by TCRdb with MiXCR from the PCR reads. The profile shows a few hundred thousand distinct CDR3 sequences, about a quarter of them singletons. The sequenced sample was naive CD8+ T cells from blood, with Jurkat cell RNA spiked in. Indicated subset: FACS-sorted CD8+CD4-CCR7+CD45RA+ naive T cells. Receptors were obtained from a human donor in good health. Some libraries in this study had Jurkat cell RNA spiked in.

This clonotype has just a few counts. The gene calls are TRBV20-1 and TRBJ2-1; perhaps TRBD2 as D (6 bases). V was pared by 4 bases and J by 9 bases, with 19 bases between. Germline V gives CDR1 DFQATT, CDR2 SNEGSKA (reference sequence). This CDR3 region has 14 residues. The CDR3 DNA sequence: TGCAGTGCTAAGACTAGTTCAACACTCGGTGAGCAGTTCTTC. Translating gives CSAKTSSTLGEQFF.

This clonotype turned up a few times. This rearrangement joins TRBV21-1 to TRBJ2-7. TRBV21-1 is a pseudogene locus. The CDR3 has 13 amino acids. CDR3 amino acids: CASSRTAPYEQYF. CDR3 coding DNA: TGTGCCAGCAGTCGGACAGCCCCGTACGAGCAGTACTTC.

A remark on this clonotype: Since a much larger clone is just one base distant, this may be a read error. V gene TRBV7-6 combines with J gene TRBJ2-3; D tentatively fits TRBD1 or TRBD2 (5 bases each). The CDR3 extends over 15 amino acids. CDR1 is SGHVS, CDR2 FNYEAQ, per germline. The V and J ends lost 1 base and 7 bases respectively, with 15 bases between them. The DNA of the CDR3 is TGTGCCAGCAGCTTAGAATGGGGGATCGGCAATACGCAGTATTTT. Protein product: CASSLEWGIGNTQYF. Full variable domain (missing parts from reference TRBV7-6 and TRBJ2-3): GAGVSQSPRYKVTKRGQDVALRCDPISGHVSLYWYRQALGQGPEFLTYFNYEAQQDKSGLPNDRFSAERPEGSISTLTIQRTEQRDSAMYRCASSLEWGIGNTQYFGPGTRLTVL.

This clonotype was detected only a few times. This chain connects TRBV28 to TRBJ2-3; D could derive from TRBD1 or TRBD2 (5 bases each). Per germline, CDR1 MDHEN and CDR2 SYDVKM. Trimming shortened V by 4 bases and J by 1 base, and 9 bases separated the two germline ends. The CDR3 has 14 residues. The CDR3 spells CASSSGDRTDTQYF. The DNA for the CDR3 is TGTGCCAGCAGTTCCGGGGACCGCACAGATACGCAGTATTTT.

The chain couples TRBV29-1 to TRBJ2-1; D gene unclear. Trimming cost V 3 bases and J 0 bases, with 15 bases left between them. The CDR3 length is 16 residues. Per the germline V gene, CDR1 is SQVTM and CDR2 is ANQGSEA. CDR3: CSVDWTTSLSYNEQFF. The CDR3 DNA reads TGCAGCGTTGACTGGACGACAAGCCTCTCCTACAATGAGCAGTTCTTC.

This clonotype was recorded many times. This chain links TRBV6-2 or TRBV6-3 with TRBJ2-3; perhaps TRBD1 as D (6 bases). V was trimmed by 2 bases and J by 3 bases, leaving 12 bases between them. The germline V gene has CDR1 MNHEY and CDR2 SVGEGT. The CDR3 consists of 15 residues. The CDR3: CASSYGQSGTDTQYF. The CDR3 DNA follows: TGTGCCAGCAGTTACGGACAGTCGGGGACAGATACGCAGTATTTT.

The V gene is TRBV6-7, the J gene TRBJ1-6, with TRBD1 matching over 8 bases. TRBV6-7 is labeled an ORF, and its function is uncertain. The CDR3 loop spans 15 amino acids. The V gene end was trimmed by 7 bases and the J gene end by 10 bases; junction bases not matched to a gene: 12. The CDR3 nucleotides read TGTGCCAGCACCCCGGGCAGGGGGCTTAACTCACCCCTCCACTTT. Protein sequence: CASTPGRGLNSPLHF.

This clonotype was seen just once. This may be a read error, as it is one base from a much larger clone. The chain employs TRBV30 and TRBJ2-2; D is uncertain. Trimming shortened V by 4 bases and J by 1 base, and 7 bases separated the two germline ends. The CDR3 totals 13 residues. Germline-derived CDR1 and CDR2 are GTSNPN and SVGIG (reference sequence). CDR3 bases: TGTGCCTGGATGCCGGAGAACACCGGGGAGCTGTTTTTT. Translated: CAWMPENTGELFF.

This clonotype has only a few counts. The CDR3 sequence is CASSQDAFRGLGEAFF. Here the CDR3 DNA reads TGCGCCAGCAGCCAAGACGCATTCAGGGGGCTAGGTGAAGCTTTCTTT. This chain connects TRBV4-3 to TRBJ1-1, with 8 positions matching TRBD1. V trimming: 0 bases; J trimming: 7 bases; junction bases outside the gene matches: 10. Per germline, CDR1 LGHNA and CDR2 YSLEER. The CDR3 has 16 amino acids.

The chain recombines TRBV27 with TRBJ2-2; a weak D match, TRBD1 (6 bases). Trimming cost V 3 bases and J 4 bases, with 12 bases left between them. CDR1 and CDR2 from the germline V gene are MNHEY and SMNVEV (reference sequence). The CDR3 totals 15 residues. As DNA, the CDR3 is TGTGCCAGCAGTTTGGGGACACGGCCCACCGGGGAGCTGTTTTTT. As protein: CASSLGTRPTGELFF.

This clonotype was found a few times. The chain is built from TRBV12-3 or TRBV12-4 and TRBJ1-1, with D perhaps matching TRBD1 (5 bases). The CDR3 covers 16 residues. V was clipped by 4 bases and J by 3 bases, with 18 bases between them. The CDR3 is CASSWGSGRSYTEAFF. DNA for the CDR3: TGTGCCAGCAGTTGGGGGTCCGGGAGATCATACACTGAAGCTTTCTTT.

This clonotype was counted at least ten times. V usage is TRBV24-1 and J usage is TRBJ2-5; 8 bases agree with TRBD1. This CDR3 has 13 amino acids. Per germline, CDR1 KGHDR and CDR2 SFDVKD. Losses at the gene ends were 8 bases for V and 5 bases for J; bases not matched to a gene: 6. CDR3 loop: CATNPGGVETQYF. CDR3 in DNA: TGTGCCACCAATCCAGGGGGCGTGGAGACCCAGTACTTC.

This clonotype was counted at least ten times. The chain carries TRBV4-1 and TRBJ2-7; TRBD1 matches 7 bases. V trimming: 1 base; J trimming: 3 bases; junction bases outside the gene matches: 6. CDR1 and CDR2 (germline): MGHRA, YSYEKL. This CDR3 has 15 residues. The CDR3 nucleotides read TGCGCCAGCAGCCAAGCGACAGGGCTTCGCTACGAGCAGTACTTC. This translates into CASSQATGLRYEQYF.

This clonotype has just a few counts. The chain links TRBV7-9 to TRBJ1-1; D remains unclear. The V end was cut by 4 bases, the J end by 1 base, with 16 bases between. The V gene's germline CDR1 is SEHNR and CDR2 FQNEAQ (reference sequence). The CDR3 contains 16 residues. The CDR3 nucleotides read TGTGCCAGCAGCTCCGCTTACACCGGCGAGAACACTGAAGCTTTCTTT. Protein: CASSSAYTGENTEAFF.

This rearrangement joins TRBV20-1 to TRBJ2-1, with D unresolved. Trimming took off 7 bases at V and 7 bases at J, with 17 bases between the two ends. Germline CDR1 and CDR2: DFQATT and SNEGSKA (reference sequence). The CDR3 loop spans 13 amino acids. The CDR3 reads CSVPGPLGNEQFF. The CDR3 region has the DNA TGCAGTGTCCCCGGTCCACTTGGGAATGAGCAGTTCTTC.

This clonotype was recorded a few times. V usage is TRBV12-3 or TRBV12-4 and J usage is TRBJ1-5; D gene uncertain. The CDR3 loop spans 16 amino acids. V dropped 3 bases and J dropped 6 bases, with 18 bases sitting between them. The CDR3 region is CASSLGGDGSRQPQHF. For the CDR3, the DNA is TGTGCCAGCAGTTTGGGCGGTGACGGGTCGCGTCAGCCCCAGCATTTT.

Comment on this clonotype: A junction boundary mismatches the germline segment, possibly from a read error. DNA for the CDR3: TGCAGTGCTGGAGATAGACTAGCAAACACCGGGGAGCTGTTTTTT. Encoded protein: CSAGDRLANTGELFF. The gene calls are TRBV20-1 and TRBJ2-2; TRBD2 agrees at 7 bases. In germline, CDR1 is DFQATT, CDR2 SNEGSKA (reference sequence). The CDR3 extends over 15 amino acids.

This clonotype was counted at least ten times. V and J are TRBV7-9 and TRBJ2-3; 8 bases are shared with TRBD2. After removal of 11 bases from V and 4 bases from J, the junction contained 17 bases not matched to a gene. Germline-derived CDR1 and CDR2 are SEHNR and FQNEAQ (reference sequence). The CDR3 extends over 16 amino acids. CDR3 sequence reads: CARYPLSGGTPDTQYF. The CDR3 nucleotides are TGTGCCCGCTACCCCTTGAGCGGGGGTACCCCAGATACGCAGTATTTT.

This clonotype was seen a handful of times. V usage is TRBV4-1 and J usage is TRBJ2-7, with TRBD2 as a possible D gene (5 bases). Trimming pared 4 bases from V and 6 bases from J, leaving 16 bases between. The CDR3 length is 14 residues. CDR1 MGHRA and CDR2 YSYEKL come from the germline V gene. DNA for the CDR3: TGCGCCAGCAGCCCTGGTGGCGGGCCGCTCGAGCAGTACTTC. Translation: CASSPGGGPLEQYF.

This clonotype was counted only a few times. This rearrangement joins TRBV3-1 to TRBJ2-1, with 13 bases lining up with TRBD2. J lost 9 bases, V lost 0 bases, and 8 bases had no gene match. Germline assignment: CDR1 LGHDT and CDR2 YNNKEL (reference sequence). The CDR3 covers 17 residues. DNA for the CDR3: TGTGCCAGCAGCCAAGAATTTTCAACTAGCGGGGGGGGTGAGCAGTTCTTC. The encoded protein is CASSQEFSTSGGGEQFF.

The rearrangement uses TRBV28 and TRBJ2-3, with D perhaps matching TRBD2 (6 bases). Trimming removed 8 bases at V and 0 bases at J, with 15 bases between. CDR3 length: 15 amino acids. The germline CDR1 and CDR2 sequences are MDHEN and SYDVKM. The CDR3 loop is CASEISSDSTDTQYF. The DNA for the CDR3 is TGTGCCAGCGAAATATCTAGCGACAGCACAGATACGCAGTATTTT.

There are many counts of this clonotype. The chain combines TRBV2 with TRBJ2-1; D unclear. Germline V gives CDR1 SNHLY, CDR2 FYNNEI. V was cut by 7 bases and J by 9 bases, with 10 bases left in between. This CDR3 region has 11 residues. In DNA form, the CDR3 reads TGTGCCAGCAACGTAGCCCGTGAGCAGTTCTTC. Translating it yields CASNVAREQFF.

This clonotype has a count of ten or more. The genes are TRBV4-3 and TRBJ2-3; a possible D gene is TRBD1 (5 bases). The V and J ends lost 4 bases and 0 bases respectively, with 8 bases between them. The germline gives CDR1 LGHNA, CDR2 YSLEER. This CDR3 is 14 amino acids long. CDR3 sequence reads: CASSPDSSTDTQYF. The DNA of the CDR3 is TGCGCCAGCAGCCCCGACAGTAGCACAGATACGCAGTATTTT.

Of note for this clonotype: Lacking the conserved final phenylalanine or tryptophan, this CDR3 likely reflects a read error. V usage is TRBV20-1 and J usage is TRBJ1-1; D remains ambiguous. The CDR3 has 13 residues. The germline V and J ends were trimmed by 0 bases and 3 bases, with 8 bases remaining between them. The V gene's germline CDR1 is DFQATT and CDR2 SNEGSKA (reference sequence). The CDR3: CSARDILDTEAFL. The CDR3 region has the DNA TGCAGTGCTAGAGACATACTAGACACTGAAGCTTTCCTT.

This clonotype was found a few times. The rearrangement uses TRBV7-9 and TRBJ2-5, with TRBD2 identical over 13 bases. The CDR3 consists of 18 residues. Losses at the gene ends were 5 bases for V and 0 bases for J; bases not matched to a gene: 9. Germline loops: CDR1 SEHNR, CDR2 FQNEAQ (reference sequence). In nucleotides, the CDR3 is TGTGCCAGCAGCCAGGGGACTAGCGGGGCTGTAAACCAAGAGACCCAGTACTTC. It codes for CASSQGTSGAVNQETQYF.

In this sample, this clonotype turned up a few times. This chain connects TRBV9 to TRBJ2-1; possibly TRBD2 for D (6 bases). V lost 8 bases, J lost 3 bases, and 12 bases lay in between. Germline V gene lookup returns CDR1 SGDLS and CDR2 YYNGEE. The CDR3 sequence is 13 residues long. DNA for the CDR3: TGTGCCAGTAACGGGGGAGACTACAATGAGCAGTTCTTC. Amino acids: CASNGGDYNEQFF.

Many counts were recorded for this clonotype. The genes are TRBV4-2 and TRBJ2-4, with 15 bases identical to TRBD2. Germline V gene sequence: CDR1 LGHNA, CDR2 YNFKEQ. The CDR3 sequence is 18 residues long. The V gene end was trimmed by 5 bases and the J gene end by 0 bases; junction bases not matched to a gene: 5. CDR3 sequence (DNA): TGTGCCAGCAGCTCCGGACTAGCGGGAGGGTTAGCCAAAAACATTCAGTACTTC. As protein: CASSSGLAGGLAKNIQYF.

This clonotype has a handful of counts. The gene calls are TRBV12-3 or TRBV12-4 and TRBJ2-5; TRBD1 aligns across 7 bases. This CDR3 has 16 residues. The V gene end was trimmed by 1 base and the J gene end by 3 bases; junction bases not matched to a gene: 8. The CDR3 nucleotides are TGTGCCAGCAGTTTAGGAACTGGGGACAGAGAAGAGACCCAGTACTTC. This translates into CASSLGTGDREETQYF.

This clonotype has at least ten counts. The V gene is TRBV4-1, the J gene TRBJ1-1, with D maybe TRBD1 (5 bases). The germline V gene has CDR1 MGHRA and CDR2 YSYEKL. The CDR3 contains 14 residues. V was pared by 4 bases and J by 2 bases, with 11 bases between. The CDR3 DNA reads TGCGCCAGCAGCCCCCGACAGTTAAACACTGAAGCTTTCTTT. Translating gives CASSPRQLNTEAFF.

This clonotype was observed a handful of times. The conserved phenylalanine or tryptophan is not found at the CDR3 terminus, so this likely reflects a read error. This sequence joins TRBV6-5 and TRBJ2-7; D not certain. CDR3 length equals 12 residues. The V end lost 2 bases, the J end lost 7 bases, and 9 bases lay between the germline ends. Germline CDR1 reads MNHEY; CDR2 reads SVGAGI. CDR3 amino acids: CASSYDKKEQYL. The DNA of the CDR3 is TGTGCCAGCAGTTACGACAAAAAAGAGCAGTACCTC.

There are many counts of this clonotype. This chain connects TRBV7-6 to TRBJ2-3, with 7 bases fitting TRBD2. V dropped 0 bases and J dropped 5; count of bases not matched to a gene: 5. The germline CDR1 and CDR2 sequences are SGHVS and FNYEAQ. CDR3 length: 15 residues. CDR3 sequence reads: CASSLALTSVDTQYF. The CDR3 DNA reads TGTGCCAGCAGCTTAGCCCTTACTAGCGTAGATACGCAGTATTTT.

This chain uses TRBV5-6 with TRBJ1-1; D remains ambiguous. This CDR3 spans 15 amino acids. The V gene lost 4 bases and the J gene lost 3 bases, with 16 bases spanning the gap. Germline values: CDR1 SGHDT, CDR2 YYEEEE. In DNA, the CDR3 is TGTGCCAGCAGCGAGCGAGTTCGGGTGTACACTGAAGCTTTCTTT. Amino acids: CASSERVRVYTEAFF.